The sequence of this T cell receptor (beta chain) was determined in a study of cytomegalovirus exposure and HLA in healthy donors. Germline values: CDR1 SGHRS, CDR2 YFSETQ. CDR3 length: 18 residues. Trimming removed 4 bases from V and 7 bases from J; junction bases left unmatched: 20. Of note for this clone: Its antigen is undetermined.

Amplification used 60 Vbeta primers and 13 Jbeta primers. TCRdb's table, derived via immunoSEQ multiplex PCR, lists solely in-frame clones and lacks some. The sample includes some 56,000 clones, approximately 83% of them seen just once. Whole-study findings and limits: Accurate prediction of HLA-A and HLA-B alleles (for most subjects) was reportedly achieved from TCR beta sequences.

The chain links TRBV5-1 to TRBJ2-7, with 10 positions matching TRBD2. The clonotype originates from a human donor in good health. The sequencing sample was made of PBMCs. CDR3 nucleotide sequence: TGCGCCAGCAGCGCGGAAAGCAGCGGGAGGGCCGGGGTGAGAGAGCAGTACTTC. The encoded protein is CASSAESSGRAGVREQYF.